The 10 T cell receptor beta chains presented below share a single source sample, sequenced in a study of OX40 agonist ivuxolimab in advanced cancers. Profiled with immunoSEQ multiplex PCR; TCRdb holds only in-frame clones, not every one. Counted here are 83,000 or so clones, over 90% occurring once; the ten biggest clones make up approximately 0.7%. Here the sequenced sample was CD4+ or CD8+ T cells sorted from blood, taken in a trial of the OX40 agonist ivuxolimab. The receptors originated from an adult with an advanced solid tumor such as melanoma, head and neck, liver or kidney cancer.

The DNA of the CDR3 is TGTGCCAGCAGTGAAAGAGAAAATAGCAATCAGCCCCAGCATTTT. This sequence encodes CASSERENSNQPQHF. This chain links TRBV2 with TRBJ1-5, with D uncertain. Deletions cut 2 bases from V and 0 bases from J, with 8 bases between. Germline CDR1 is SNHLY and CDR2 is FYNNEI. This CDR3 has 15 amino acids.

This chain links TRBV18 with TRBJ1-4, with TRBD1 as a possible D gene (5 bases). Trimming took 6 bases from V and 5 from J, leaving 13 bases between them. Germline V CDR1 and CDR2: KGHSH, LQKENI. The CDR3 runs to 14 residues. Here the CDR3 DNA reads TGTGCCAGCTCCGATACAGGAATCAATGAAAAACTGTTTTTT. This codes for CASSDTGINEKLFF.

V gene TRBV7-3 combines with J gene TRBJ2-3; possible D gene TRBD2, 5 bases. The CDR3 extends over 13 amino acids. CDR1 is SGHTA and CDR2 is FQGTGA in the germline V gene. V lost 5 bases to trimming and J lost 2 bases, with 8 bases between them. CDR3 loop: CASSVGLTDTQYF. The CDR3 DNA follows: TGTGCCAGCAGCGTAGGACTCACAGATACGCAGTATTTT.

J is TRBJ2-1 and V is TRBV27, with 7 bases aligning to TRBD2. There are 14 residues in the CDR3. The ends lost 5 bases at V and 8 bases at J; junction bases unmatched: 9. Germline values: CDR1 MNHEY, CDR2 SMNVEV (reference sequence). CDR3: CASSPWEGFDEQFF. The CDR3 DNA is TGTGCCAGCAGTCCCTGGGAGGGTTTCGATGAGCAGTTCTTC.

The chain joins TRBV28 to TRBJ1-5, with no clear D. The CDR3 length is 14 residues. From germline, CDR1 is MDHEN and CDR2 SYDVKM. With 7 bases removed from V and 4 bases from J, the gap between germline ends came to 14 bases. CDR3 in DNA: TGTGCCAGCATAGGAGGGATTTCGAATCAGCCCCAGCATTTT. This encodes CASIGGISNQPQHF.

The J gene is TRBJ1-5, the V gene TRBV19, with unresolved D. V was clipped by 5 bases and J by 0 bases, with 11 bases between them. CDR3 length: 15 amino acids. CDR1 is LNHDA, CDR2 SQIVND, per germline (reference sequence). As DNA, the CDR3 is TGTGCCAGTAGTGGCCTTTCGAATAGCAATCAGCCCCAGCATTTT. Protein product: CASSGLSNSNQPQHF.

The chain recombines TRBV30 with TRBJ1-4, with 9 positions matching TRBD1. Germline values: CDR1 GTSNPN, CDR2 SVGIG (reference sequence). With V trimmed by 3 bases and J by 4 bases, 9 bases remained unmatched. CDR3 size: 16 residues. In nucleotides, the CDR3 is TGTGCCTGGAGCCGGGACAGGGTCGTACTTAATGAAAAACTGTTTTTT. It encodes CAWSRDRVVLNEKLFF.

V is TRBV28 and J is TRBJ1-5; no clear D gene. In germline, CDR1 is MDHEN, CDR2 SYDVKM. Trimming removed 3 bases from V and 5 bases from J, with 11 bases in between. This CDR3 contains 14 residues. The CDR3 DNA reads as TGTGCCAGCAGTTTTTTTCAGCGCGATCAGCCCCAGCATTTT. Protein: CASSFFQRDQPQHF.

The count of this clone is one. The chain couples TRBV6-5 to TRBJ1-5; the D is unclear. This CDR3 is built from 13 residues. The germline CDR1 and CDR2 sequences are MNHEY and SVGAGI. With 2 bases removed from V and 6 bases from J, the gap between germline ends came to 8 bases. CDR3 in DNA: TGTGCCAGCAGTTACATATCGGGTCAGCCCCAGCATTTT. As protein: CASSYISGQPQHF.

This clone showed up just once. The chain joins TRBV5-1 to TRBJ2-1; D not resolved. V shed 3 bases and J shed 8 bases, with 6 bases lying between them. The CDR3 covers 11 residues. Per germline, CDR1 SGHRS and CDR2 YFSETQ. In DNA, the CDR3 is TGCGCCAGCAGCTCTAGATATGAGCAGTTCTTC. It codes for CASSSRYEQFF.